This TCR beta chain stems from a study of blood T cell repertoires in COVID-19. Overall study: Whether acute or convalescent, the COVID-19 samples came from the United States, Italy and Spain. PBMCs, B-cell-depleted T cells, or T cells provided the cDNA or gDNA that made up the material.

Study processing details: The authors estimated nucleated cell counts from reference gene primer amplification. The data were produced by immunoSEQ multiplex PCR, yet TCRdb's version contains in-frame clones alone and is incomplete. V and J calls and clone size are as listed in that table; D and trimming were resolved from the DNA. The sample consists of some 220,000 clones, 80% of them appearing once. Germline V gene sequence: CDR1 SGDLS, CDR2 YYNGEE. The CDR3 spans 15 residues. V was pared by 3 bases and J by 4 bases, with 14 bases between. The sequence was obtained from a human donor in a cohort sampled during active COVID-19. What was sequenced was peripheral blood. The chain carries TRBV9 and TRBJ1-5; maybe TRBD1 (6 bases). CDR3 sequence (DNA): TGTGCCAGCAGCGGGGGACAATCACAAAATCAGCCCCAGCATTTT. Residues: CASSGGQSQNQPQHF.